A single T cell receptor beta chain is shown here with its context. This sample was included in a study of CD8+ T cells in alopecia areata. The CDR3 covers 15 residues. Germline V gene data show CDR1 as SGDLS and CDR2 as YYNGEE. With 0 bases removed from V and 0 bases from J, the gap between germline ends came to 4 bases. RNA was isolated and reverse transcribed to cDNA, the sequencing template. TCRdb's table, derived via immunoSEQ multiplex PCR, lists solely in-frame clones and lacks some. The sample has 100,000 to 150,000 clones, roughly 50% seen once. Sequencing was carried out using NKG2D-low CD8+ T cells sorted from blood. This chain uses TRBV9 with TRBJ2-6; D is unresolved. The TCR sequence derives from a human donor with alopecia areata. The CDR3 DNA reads TGTGCCAGCAGCGTAGATGGCTCTGGGGCCAACGTCCTGACTTTC. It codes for CASSVDGSGANVLTF. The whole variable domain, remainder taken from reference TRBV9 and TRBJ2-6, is DSGVTQTPKHLITATGQRVTLRCSPRSGDLSVYWYQQSLDQGLQFLIQYYNGEERAKGNILERFSAQQFPDLHSELNLSSLELGDSALYFCASSVDGSGANVLTFGAGSRLTVL.